This entry features one TCR beta chain sequence. Its cognate antigen is unknown. Germline CDR1 reads MDHEN; CDR2 reads SYDVKM. CDR3 length equals 15 residues. With 0 bases removed from V and 6 bases from J, the gap between germline ends came to 15 bases. This entry belongs to a study of shared clonotypes between healthy human individuals. Study-wide results and limits: Non-shared clonotypes displayed generation probabilities falling below those of clonotypes present in all four donors.

Method: immunoSEQ multiplex PCR; TCRdb's copy keeps in-frame clones and lacks some. The table lists 600,000 to 800,000 clones, just under 75% of them singletons, with approximately 1.8% in the top ten. The chain combines TRBV28 with TRBJ2-7; D not certain. This sequence was found in a woman in her 30s in good health. The specimen sequenced was memory CD4+ T cells sorted from blood. Subset noted: CD45RA-negative fraction. The CDR3 reads CASSLWGTALPEQYF. CDR3 sequence (DNA): TGTGCCAGCAGTTTATGGGGTACAGCGCTTCCCGAGCAGTACTTC.